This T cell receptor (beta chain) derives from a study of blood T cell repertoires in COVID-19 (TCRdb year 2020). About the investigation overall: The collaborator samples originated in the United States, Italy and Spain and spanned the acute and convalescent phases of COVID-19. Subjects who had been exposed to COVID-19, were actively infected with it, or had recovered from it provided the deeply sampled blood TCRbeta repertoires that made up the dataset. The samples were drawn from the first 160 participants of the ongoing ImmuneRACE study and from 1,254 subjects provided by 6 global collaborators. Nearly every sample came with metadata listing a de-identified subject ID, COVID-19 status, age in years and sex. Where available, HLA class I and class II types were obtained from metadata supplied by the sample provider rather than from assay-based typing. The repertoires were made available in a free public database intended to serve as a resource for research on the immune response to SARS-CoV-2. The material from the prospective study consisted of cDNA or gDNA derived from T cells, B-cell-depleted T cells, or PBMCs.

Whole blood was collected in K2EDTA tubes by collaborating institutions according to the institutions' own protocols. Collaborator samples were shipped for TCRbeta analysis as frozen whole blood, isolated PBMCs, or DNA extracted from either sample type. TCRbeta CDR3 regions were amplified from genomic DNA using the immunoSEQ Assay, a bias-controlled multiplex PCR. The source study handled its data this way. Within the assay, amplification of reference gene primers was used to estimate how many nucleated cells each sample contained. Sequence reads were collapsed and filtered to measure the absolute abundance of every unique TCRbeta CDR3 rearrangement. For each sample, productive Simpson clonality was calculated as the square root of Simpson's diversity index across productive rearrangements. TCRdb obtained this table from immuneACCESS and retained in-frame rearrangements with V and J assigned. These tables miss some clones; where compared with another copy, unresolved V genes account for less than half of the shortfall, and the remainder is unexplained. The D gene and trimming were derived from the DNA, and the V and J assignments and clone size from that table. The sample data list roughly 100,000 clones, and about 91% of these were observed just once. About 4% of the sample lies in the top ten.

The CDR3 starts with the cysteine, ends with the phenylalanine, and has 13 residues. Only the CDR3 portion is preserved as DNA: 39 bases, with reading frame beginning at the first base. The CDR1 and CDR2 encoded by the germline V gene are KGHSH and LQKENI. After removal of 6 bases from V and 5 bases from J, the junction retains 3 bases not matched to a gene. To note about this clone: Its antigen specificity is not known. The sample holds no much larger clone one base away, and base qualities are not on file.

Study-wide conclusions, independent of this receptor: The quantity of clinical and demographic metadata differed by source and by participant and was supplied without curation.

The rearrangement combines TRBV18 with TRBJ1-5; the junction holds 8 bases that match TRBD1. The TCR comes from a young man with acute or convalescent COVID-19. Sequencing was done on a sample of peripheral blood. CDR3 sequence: CASSATGDQPQHF. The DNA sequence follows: TGTGCCAGCTCCGCGACAGGGGATCAGCCCCAGCATTTT.